This record looks at one TCR beta chain sequence and its context. What it binds is unknown. The CDR3 extends over 12 amino acids. Germline V gives CDR1 SNHLY, CDR2 FYNNEI. V was cut by 8 bases and J by 2 bases, with 9 bases left in between. The entry originates in a study of T cell responses to AZD1222 COVID-19 vaccine. Findings and limits, study-wide: Two doses of AZD1222 preceded a rise in Spike-specific TCR breadth and depth. The number of AZD1222 recipients seropositive at baseline was only five to seven.

Some clones are missing from TCRdb's copy, which holds only in-frame ones; the method was immunoSEQ multiplex PCR. The sample shows about 180,000 clones, roughly 91% of them seen only once. Second-dose timings of about 4 or about 12 weeks were pooled. This sample comprised peripheral blood, obtained 28 days after the second AZD1222 dose. The origin of this receptor is an adult who received the AZD1222 COVID-19 vaccine. This chain joins TRBV2 and TRBJ1-2; D unclear. The CDR3 DNA sequence: TGTGCCAGCGGGGAAAGGAACTATGGCTACACCTTC. Encoded protein: CASGERNYGYTF.